These 8 T cell receptor beta chains originate from one sample sequenced in a study of vaccination effects on CD4 cells after COVID-19. Here immunoSEQ multiplex PCR was the method, and the copy in TCRdb shows in-frame clones only, minus some. Of about 25,000 clones detected, approximately 79% appear once; the ten largest clones hold roughly 17%. Viral peptide pool expansion of antigen-specific CD4+ T cells preceded sequencing in the ViraFEST assay. Researchers isolated CD4+ T cells once ten to eleven days of culture had elapsed. Their SARS-CoV-2 infection, verified by PCR, occurred between March and December 2020. Their specific antigens are unknown. The specimen was CD4+ T cells from PBMCs cultured with SARS-CoV-2 spike peptides, collected before COVID-19 vaccination. The receptors come from a human donor who had a prior SARS-CoV-2 infection.

The V call is TRBV7-3, the J call TRBJ2-1; tentatively, D is TRBD2 (6 bases). V lost 5 bases to trimming and J lost 10 bases, with 18 bases between them. The CDR3 extends over 14 amino acids. Germline V CDR1 and CDR2: SGHTA, FQGTGA. The chain's CDR3 is CASSPQIGTREQFF. Written as DNA, the CDR3 is TGTGCCAGCAGCCCTCAGATCGGGACTCGGGAGCAGTTCTTC. Based on the CDR3 plus reference TRBV7-3 and TRBJ2-1, the full variable domain is GAGVSQTPSNKVTEKGKYVELRCDPISGHTALYWYRQSLGQGPEFLIYFQGTGAADDSGLPNDRFFAVRPEGSVSTLKIQRTERGDSAVYLCASSPQIGTREQFFGPGTRLTVL.

The V gene is TRBV10-2, the J gene TRBJ1-2, with unresolved D. The CDR3 covers 14 residues. With 0 bases removed from V and 3 bases from J, the gap between germline ends came to 8 bases. Germline values: CDR1 WSHSY, CDR2 SAAADI. The CDR3 loop reads CASSESPLYYGYTF. CDR3 sequence (DNA): TGCGCCAGCAGTGAGTCGCCCCTATACTATGGCTACACCTTC.

This CDR3 reads CATSRGIQETQYF. CDR3 DNA sequence: TGTGCCACCAGCAGAGGCATCCAAGAGACCCAGTACTTC. V and J are TRBV15 and TRBJ2-5; D is unresolved. V lost 1 base, J lost 1 base, and 4 bases lay in between. There are 13 residues in the CDR3. Germline CDR1 LNHNV, CDR2 YYDKDF (reference sequence).

There are a few counts of this clone. The rearrangement links TRBV30 to TRBJ1-6; D call uncertain. The CDR3 is 13 residues long. Germline CDR1 GTSNPN, CDR2 SVGIG (reference sequence). Trimming pared 0 bases from V and 7 bases from J, leaving 7 bases between. CDR3 bases: TGTGCCTGGAGTGTACTCCCAAATTCACCCCTCCACTTT. This translates into CAWSVLPNSPLHF.

This clone was counted only a few times. This chain connects TRBV11-2 to TRBJ1-6; unclear D gene. The CDR3 contains 15 residues. V was pared by 7 bases and J by 9 bases, with 19 bases between. Germline CDR1 and CDR2: SGHAT and FQNNGV. Here the CDR3 reads CASTELGFGGSPLHF. The CDR3 DNA sequence: TGTGCCAGCACCGAATTAGGCTTCGGCGGTTCACCCCTCCACTTT.

The rearrangement links TRBV12-5 to TRBJ2-3; 8 bases are shared with TRBD2. J lost 9 bases, V lost 0 bases, and 5 bases had no gene match. The germline V gene has CDR1 LGHNT and CDR2 FRNRAP. The CDR3 has 14 residues. The CDR3 DNA follows: TGTGCTAGTGGTTTGGTAAAGGGACTAGTAACGCAGTATTTT. Amino acid sequence: CASGLVKGLVTQYF. The full variable domain, rest sourced from reference TRBV12-5 and TRBJ2-3, is DARVTQTPRHKVTEMGQEVTMRCQPILGHNTVFWYRQTMMQGLELLAYFRNRAPLDDSGMPKDRFSAEMPDATLATLKIQPSEPRDSAVYFCASGLVKGLVTQYFGPGTRLTVL.

CDR3: CASRNENTDTQYF. For the CDR3, the DNA is TGCGCCAGCAGAAATGAGAACACAGATACGCAGTATTTT. The chain links TRBV5-1 to TRBJ2-3; D uncertain. This CDR3 contains 13 residues. Trimming cost V 5 bases and J 2 bases, with 9 bases left between them. Germline V gives CDR1 SGHRS, CDR2 YFSETQ. Full variable domain (rest looked up from reference TRBV5-1 and TRBJ2-3): KAGVTQTPRYLIKTRGQQVTLSCSPISGHRSVSWYQQTPGQGLQFLFEYFSETQRNKGNFPGRFSGRQFSNSRSEMNVSTLELGDSALYLCASRNENTDTQYFGPGTRLTVL.

The chain is built from TRBV3-1 (or the pseudogene TRBV3-2) and TRBJ2-3; 10 nucleotides agree with TRBD2. The V segment lost 4 bases and the J segment 0 bases; nucleotides outside the gene matches: 10. From germline, CDR1 is LGHDT and CDR2 YNNKEL (reference sequence). The CDR3 sequence is 18 residues long. The CDR3 DNA sequence: TGTGCCAGCAGCCGGGGGATTTCTAGCGGGGGTAGCACAGATACGCAGTATTTT. As protein: CASSRGISSGGSTDTQYF.